These 22 T cell receptor beta chains came from one sample sequenced in a study of OX40 agonist ivuxolimab in advanced cancers. Here immunoSEQ multiplex PCR was the method, and the copy in TCRdb shows in-frame clones only, minus some. Altogether around 80,000 clones are present, over 80% being singletons, with the ten largest covering less than 0.7%. The starting material was CD4+ or CD8+ T cells sorted from blood, obtained in a trial of the OX40 agonist ivuxolimab. The receptors were sampled from an adult with an advanced solid tumor such as melanoma, head and neck, liver or kidney cancer.

The V gene is TRBV30, the J gene TRBJ2-7; tentatively, D is TRBD2 (5 bases). CDR1 and CDR2 (germline): GTSNPN, SVGIG (reference sequence). The CDR3 sequence is 14 residues long. The V end lost 0 bases, the J end lost 0 bases, and 9 bases lay between the germline ends. The CDR3: CAWSVGGSSYEQYF. In DNA, the CDR3 is TGTGCCTGGAGTGTCGGAGGCAGCTCCTACGAGCAGTACTTC.

The rearrangement uses TRBV5-8 and TRBJ1-4; the D gene is possibly TRBD1 (5 bases). Trimming shortened V by 7 bases and J by 7 bases, and 11 bases separated the two germline ends. There are 12 residues in the CDR3. Germline V gene data show CDR1 as SGHTS and CDR2 as YDEGEE. Here the CDR3 reads CASGGIVEKLFF. CDR3 bases: TGTGCCAGCGGGGGGATCGTTGAAAAACTGTTTTTT.

V gene TRBV10-2 combines with J gene TRBJ1-4, with no clear D. The CDR3 covers 15 residues. V lost 6 bases and J lost 4, with 15 bases in between. From germline, CDR1 is WSHSY and CDR2 SAAADI. The CDR3, as DNA: TGCGCCAGCAGGGAAGGACCCGCGGGTAATGAAAAACTGTTTTTT. Translating gives CASREGPAGNEKLFF.

The chain joins TRBV15 to TRBJ1-4; 9 bases agree with TRBD1. J gave up 8 bases and V 5 bases, and 9 bases lay outside the gene matches. There are 15 residues in the CDR3. From germline, CDR1 is LNHNV and CDR2 YYDKDF (reference sequence). The CDR3 loop is CATSRPGQGPEKLFF. CDR3 coding DNA: TGTGCCACCAGCCGACCGGGACAGGGACCCGAAAAACTGTTTTTT.

This chain's CDR3 is CASQGDYGYTF. The CDR3 nucleotides are TGTGCCAGCCAAGGAGACTATGGCTACACCTTC. V and J are TRBV2 and TRBJ1-2, with no clear D. The CDR3 spans 11 residues. Germline V gene lookup returns CDR1 SNHLY and CDR2 FYNNEI. V lost 8 bases and J 3 bases, leaving 7 bases between the germline ends.

V is TRBV25-1 and J is TRBJ2-5, with 11 nucleotides matching TRBD2. The CDR3 extends over 15 amino acids. The V and J ends lost 4 bases and 3 bases, in that order; junction bases with no gene match: 4. Germline-derived CDR1 and CDR2 are MGHDK and SYGVNS. In DNA, the CDR3 is TGTGCCAGCAGTGGGGCGGGACTAGCGGAAGAGACCCAGTACTTC. Translation: CASSGAGLAEETQYF.

The CDR3 spells CASSLRTGGSEQYF. CDR3 bases: TGTGCCAGCAGCCTCCGGACAGGGGGTAGCGAGCAGTACTTC. The rearrangement links TRBV9 to TRBJ2-7; TRBD1 agrees at 10 bases. V was pared by 4 bases and J by 6 bases, with 7 bases of the junction left unmatched. Per the germline V gene, CDR1 is SGDLS and CDR2 is YYNGEE. There are 14 residues in the CDR3.

V and J are TRBV5-1 and TRBJ2-3, with 8 bases fitting TRBD2. CDR3 length equals 15 residues. With 0 bases clipped from V and 1 base from J, the junction kept 1 base outside the gene matches. In germline, CDR1 is SGHRS, CDR2 YFSETQ. DNA for the CDR3: TGCGCCAGCAGCTTGGGGCGGGGGGGCACAGATACGCAGTATTTT. Translation: CASSLGRGGTDTQYF.

CDR3 coding DNA: TGTGCCACCAGCAGAGTTGGGACAGGGGGAGAGACCCAGTACTTC. Encoded protein: CATSRVGTGGETQYF. The chain links TRBV15 to TRBJ2-5; 11 bases align to TRBD1. CDR1 and CDR2 (germline): LNHNV, YYDKDF (reference sequence). The CDR3 sequence is 15 residues long. J lost 4 bases, V lost 1 base, and 2 bases had no gene match.

This clone has just one count. The chain carries TRBV21-1 and TRBJ2-3; no check of the table's D call, TRBD1, against the DNA was made. TRBV21-1 is a recognized pseudogene. The CDR3 extends over 15 amino acids. This CDR3 reads CASSKVPGQSDTQYF. Written as DNA, the CDR3 is TGTGCCAGCAGCAAAGTCCCGGGACAGTCAGATACGCAGTATTTT.

The chain employs TRBV29-1 and TRBJ1-2; D uncertain. The CDR3 consists of 13 residues. Germline V gives CDR1 SQVTM, CDR2 ANQGSEA. The V gene lost 4 bases and the J gene lost 1 base, with 10 bases spanning the gap. This chain's CDR3 is CSVGYQVNYGYTF. The CDR3 region has the DNA TGCAGCGTTGGATATCAGGTTAACTATGGCTACACCTTC.

This clone was detected a few times. The V and J genes are TRBV29-1 and TRBJ2-3; 8 bases fit TRBD1. The germline gives CDR1 SQVTM, CDR2 ANQGSEA. This CDR3 has 12 residues. Trimming at V came to 8 bases and at J to 3 bases, leaving 4 bases not matched to a gene. The CDR3 DNA reads TGCAGCTATACAGGGGGGACAGATACGCAGTATTTT. Residues: CSYTGGTDTQYF.

This clone appeared once. The chain joins TRBV5-1 to TRBJ2-1; 7 bases are a match to TRBD1. The CDR3 is 15 residues long. Germline V CDR1 and CDR2: SGHRS, YFSETQ. Losses at the gene ends were 1 base for V and 2 bases for J; bases not matched to a gene: 3. CDR3 sequence (DNA): TGCGCCAGCAGCTTGCTGACAGGGCCCTACAATGAGCAGTTCTTC. Amino acid sequence: CASSLLTGPYNEQFF.

The chain recombines TRBV5-1 with TRBJ1-4; weak D call: TRBD1 (6 bases). Trimming left V 0 bases short and J 8 bases short, with 11 bases between. The CDR3 consists of 14 residues. The germline V gene encodes CDR1 SGHRS and CDR2 YFSETQ. The CDR3 DNA reads as TGCGCCAGCAGCTTGGCGGACAGCGGAGAAAAACTGTTTTTT. Amino acid sequence: CASSLADSGEKLFF.

The chain couples TRBV5-4 to TRBJ2-4; possible D gene TRBD1, 5 bases. Per the germline V gene, CDR1 is SGHNT and CDR2 is YYREEE (reference sequence). V dropped 4 bases and J dropped 3 bases, with 14 bases sitting between them. This CDR3 spans 15 amino acids. Here the CDR3 DNA reads TGTGCCAGCAGCCCCCAGGGTCTTTTCAAAAACATTCAGTACTTC. Protein product: CASSPQGLFKNIQYF.

The chain joins TRBV5-5 to TRBJ1-4; TRBD1 matches at 8 bases. Trimming removed 4 bases from V and 8 bases from J; junction bases left unmatched: 13. In germline, CDR1 is SGHKS, CDR2 YYEKEE (reference sequence). This CDR3 is 16 amino acids long. Here the CDR3 DNA reads TGTGCCAGCAGCACGCCGAACAGGGGGGATGGAGAAAAACTGTTTTTT. It codes for CASSTPNRGDGEKLFF. Full variable domain (rest looked up from reference TRBV5-5 and TRBJ1-4): DAGVTQSPTHLIKTRGQQVTLRCSPISGHKSVSWYQQVLGQGPQFIFQYYEKEERGRGNFPDRFSARQFPNYSSELNVNALLLGDSALYLCASSTPNRGDGEKLFFGSGTQLSVL.

This sequence joins TRBV7-6 and TRBJ2-5, with 9 nucleotides matching TRBD2. J was trimmed by 2 bases and V by 2 bases; bases with no gene match: 6. Germline V gene lookup returns CDR1 SGHVS and CDR2 FNYEAQ. The CDR3 totals 16 residues. CDR3 in amino acids: CASSLLRGGVQETQYF. Written as DNA, the CDR3 is TGTGCCAGCAGCTTATTGCGGGGGGGAGTTCAAGAGACCCAGTACTTC.

This sequence joins TRBV5-1 and TRBJ1-5; D perhaps matches TRBD1 (5 bases). CDR3 length equals 14 residues. Per the germline V gene, CDR1 is SGHRS and CDR2 is YFSETQ. Trimming took 4 bases from V and 4 from J, leaving 12 bases between them. The CDR3 spells CASSPGGGNQPQHF. CDR3 nucleotide sequence: TGCGCCAGCAGCCCGGGGGGGGGTAATCAGCCCCAGCATTTT.

The DNA of the CDR3 is TGTGCCAGCAGTTTAGTACAGGGTGGTCAGCCCCAGCATTTT. Translating it yields CASSLVQGGQPQHF. This chain links TRBV28 with TRBJ1-5; TRBD1 might be the D (6 bases). This CDR3 spans 14 amino acids. V was clipped by 2 bases and J by 6 bases, with 11 bases between them. Germline V gene lookup returns CDR1 MDHEN and CDR2 SYDVKM.

The chain links TRBV27 to TRBJ2-3; 14 bases are a match to TRBD2. CDR1 and CDR2 (germline): MNHEY, SMNVEV (reference sequence). With V trimmed by 7 bases and J by 2 bases, 5 bases remained unmatched. The CDR3 is made up of 16 amino acids. The CDR3 protein is CASTPGLAGATDTQYF. CDR3 DNA: TGTGCCAGCACCCCGGGACTAGCGGGAGCCACAGATACGCAGTATTTT.

This chain joins TRBV29-1 and TRBJ2-7; tentative D call: TRBD1 (5 bases). The V gene's germline CDR1 is SQVTM and CDR2 ANQGSEA. This CDR3 contains 13 residues. Trimming removed 5 bases from V and 5 bases from J, with 16 bases in between. The CDR3 loop reads CSVLSRQGNEQYF. In nucleotides, the CDR3 is TGCAGCGTTTTGAGTAGGCAGGGTAACGAGCAGTACTTC.

This chain uses TRBV27 with TRBJ2-3, with D possibly TRBD2 on 6 matching bases. Deletions cut 5 bases from V and 5 bases from J, with 17 bases between. CDR1 MNHEY and CDR2 SMNVEV come from the germline V gene (reference sequence). This CDR3 spans 15 amino acids. The CDR3 nucleotides read TGTGCCAGCAGTCGCCCGGGACTTACACAAGATACGCAGTATTTT. Protein: CASSRPGLTQDTQYF.